Each of the 20 T cell receptor beta chains below was sequenced from the same sample in a study of T cells in pancreatic ductal adenocarcinoma. The selected patients with pancreatic ductal adenocarcinoma had surgery but no neoadjuvant therapy. Using immunoSEQ multiplex PCR, the repertoire was profiled, and TCRdb retains in-frame clones only, with some absent. The data hold 2,000 to 3,000 clones, with roughly 70% observed a single time. Sequencing was performed on pancreatic tumor tissue. These receptors were taken from a human donor with pancreatic ductal adenocarcinoma.

As concerns this clone: This same CDR3 is encoded by further DNA sequences in the sample. This chain joins TRBV9 and TRBJ2-3; 7 bases match TRBD1. Germline V gene sequence: CDR1 SGDLS, CDR2 YYNGEE. CDR3 length: 15 residues. V lost 0 bases, J lost 3 bases, and 4 bases stayed unmatched. As DNA, the CDR3 is TGTGCCAGCAGCGTAGAACAGGGGAGAACAGATACGCAGTATTTT. This encodes CASSVEQGRTDTQYF.

This clone has only one observation. The gene calls are TRBV7-9 and TRBJ2-7; D remains ambiguous. The CDR3 has 12 residues. Per the germline V gene, CDR1 is SEHNR and CDR2 is FQNEAQ (reference sequence). Trimming cost V 5 bases and J 3 bases, with 8 bases left between them. This CDR3 is CASSVSYYEQYF. In DNA, the CDR3 is TGTGCCAGCAGCGTATCGTACTACGAGCAGTACTTC.

The genes are TRBV5-5 and TRBJ2-1; 9 nucleotides agree with TRBD2. Trimming removed 2 bases from V and 8 bases from J; junction bases left unmatched: 8. The V gene's germline CDR1 is SGHKS and CDR2 YYEKEE (reference sequence). CDR3 size: 15 residues. The CDR3 DNA reads as TGTGCCAGCAGCTTACAGCGGGAGGTCTCGGATGAGCAGTTCTTC. Its protein product is CASSLQREVSDEQFF.

Only one count was recorded for this clone. The chain joins TRBV6-4 to TRBJ2-3, with 7 positions matching TRBD2. Per the germline V gene, CDR1 is MRHNA and CDR2 is SNTAGT. The length of the CDR3 is 16 residues. V was clipped by 5 bases and J by 1 base; unmatched bases: 9. CDR3 nucleotide sequence: TGTGCCAGCAGTAATGTCGCTAGCGGAGGCACAGATACGCAGTATTTT. Translation: CASSNVASGGTDTQYF.

The V and J genes are TRBV29-1 and TRBJ1-1, with no clear D. This CDR3 comprises 12 residues. CDR1 and CDR2 (germline): SQVTM, ANQGSEA. Trimming removed 3 bases from V and 1 base from J, with 6 bases in between. This CDR3 is CSVEPWNTEAFF. The CDR3 DNA sequence: TGCAGCGTTGAGCCCTGGAACACTGAAGCTTTCTTT.

The J gene is TRBJ2-2, the V gene TRBV2, with D maybe TRBD2 (6 bases). Trimming removed 10 bases from V and 5 bases from J, with 20 bases in between. CDR3 length: 15 amino acids. The germline V gene encodes CDR1 SNHLY and CDR2 FYNNEI. The CDR3 DNA sequence: TGTGCCATTACTGCCGGGACTGAATCGACCGGGGAGCTGTTTTTT. Protein product: CAITAGTESTGELFF.

This clone has a handful of counts. This chain links TRBV30 with TRBJ1-2, with TRBD1 as a possible D gene (5 bases). This CDR3 has 14 residues. Per germline, CDR1 GTSNPN and CDR2 SVGIG (reference sequence). Between the trimmed V and J ends, which lost 7 bases and 9 bases, there was a span of 24 bases. Here the CDR3 DNA reads TGTGCCTTACAAAGGACGAAGCCAAGGGGTAGCTACACCTTC. It specifies CALQRTKPRGSYTF.

The rearrangement links TRBV4-3 to TRBJ2-3, with D maybe TRBD1 (6 bases). The V gene lost 4 bases and the J gene lost 1 base, with 9 bases spanning the gap. This CDR3 is 14 amino acids long. The germline CDR1 and CDR2 sequences are LGHNA and YSLEER. CDR3 sequence reads: CASSRAGGTDTQYF. As DNA, the CDR3 is TGCGCCAGCAGCCGGGCAGGGGGCACAGATACGCAGTATTTT.

V usage is TRBV5-1 and J usage is TRBJ2-6; D might be TRBD1 or TRBD2, each matching 5 bases. This CDR3 is 18 amino acids long. V was shortened by 0 bases and J by 0 bases, with 13 bases between the two germline ends. CDR1 SGHRS and CDR2 YFSETQ come from the germline V gene. This chain's CDR3 is CASSLGWDGLSGANVLTF. The CDR3 nucleotides are TGCGCCAGCAGCTTGGGCTGGGACGGACTCTCTGGGGCCAACGTCCTGACTTTC.

To note about this clone: Relative to the germline gene, one junction end is altered; a read error may explain this. V is TRBV10-3 and J is TRBJ2-7; 8 bases agree with TRBD1. The CDR3 consists of 14 residues. The germline gives CDR1 ENHRY, CDR2 SYGVKD. CDR3 nucleotides: TGTGCCAGCAGTCCGGACAGGGTAGTGTGGGAGCAGTACTTC. Protein sequence: CASSPDRVVWEQYF.

This clone is labeled hyperexpanded. The chain is built from TRBV10-3 and TRBJ1-5; 10 bases line up with TRBD1. J was trimmed by 3 bases and V by 10 bases; bases with no gene match: 6. Germline CDR1 is ENHRY and CDR2 is SYGVKD. The CDR3 is 14 residues long. CDR3 in DNA: TGTGCCACCGGGACAGGGGATACCAATCAGCCCCAGCATTTT. Its protein is CATGTGDTNQPQHF.

Concerning this clone itself: The sample carries other DNA sequences with the same CDR3. The genes are TRBV6-5 and TRBJ2-6; D gene unclear. Trimming removed 11 bases at V and 1 base at J, with 9 bases between. There are 13 residues in the CDR3. Per germline, CDR1 MNHEY and CDR2 SVGAGI. CDR3 DNA sequence: TGTGCCGGAAGGAGTTCTGGGGCCAACGTCCTGACTTTC. Encoded protein: CAGRSSGANVLTF.

The V and J genes are TRBV28 and TRBJ2-7; D unclear. V lost 6 bases and J lost 2, with 20 bases in between. CDR1 MDHEN and CDR2 SYDVKM come from the germline V gene. The length of the CDR3 is 16 residues. The CDR3 DNA reads TGTGCCAGCAGCCGACTGAGGTCTACACGAGCCTACGAGCAGTACTTC. This sequence encodes CASSRLRSTRAYEQYF.

This clone was detected only a few times. This chain uses TRBV5-1 with TRBJ2-7; D not resolved. V lost 6 bases, J lost 7 bases, and 14 bases lay in between. The germline gives CDR1 SGHRS, CDR2 YFSETQ. The CDR3 is made up of 12 amino acids. This CDR3 is CASKDGGQEQYF. CDR3 sequence (DNA): TGCGCCAGCAAGGATGGTGGGCAGGAGCAGTACTTC. Filled out from reference TRBV5-1 and TRBJ2-7, the complete variable domain reads KAGVTQTPRYLIKTRGQQVTLSCSPISGHRSVSWYQQTPGQGLQFLFEYFSETQRNKGNFPGRFSGRQFSNSRSEMNVSTLELGDSALYLCASKDGGQEQYFGPGTRLTVT.

The chain joins TRBV30 to TRBJ2-2; no reliable D call. V was clipped by 4 bases and J by 1 base, with 7 bases between them. The germline V gene encodes CDR1 GTSNPN and CDR2 SVGIG (reference sequence). The CDR3 extends over 13 amino acids. The DNA of the CDR3 is TGTGCCTGGAATAGGGTGAACACCGGGGAGCTGTTTTTT. Protein product: CAWNRVNTGELFF.

The rearrangement links TRBV7-9 to TRBJ2-3, with D possibly matching TRBD1 (6 bases). CDR3 size: 13 residues. Germline CDR1 SEHNR, CDR2 FQNEAQ (reference sequence). Trimming removed 3 bases from V and 4 bases from J, with 8 bases in between. CDR3 residues: CASSLPGADTQYF. CDR3 coding DNA: TGTGCCAGCAGCTTGCCAGGGGCAGATACGCAGTATTTT.

The V call is TRBV9, the J call TRBJ1-1, with unresolved D. The germline V gene has CDR1 SGDLS and CDR2 YYNGEE. This CDR3 region has 12 residues. Trimming pared 0 bases from V and 11 bases from J, leaving 11 bases between. The CDR3 spells CASSVDGIGAFF. CDR3 coding DNA: TGTGCCAGCAGCGTAGATGGGATAGGCGCTTTCTTT.

This clone was counted only a few times. The chain employs TRBV4-1 and TRBJ1-5; TRBD1 matches 8 bases. The germline V gene has CDR1 MGHRA and CDR2 YSYEKL. The CDR3 is 16 residues long. The V and J ends lost 4 bases and 8 bases, in that order; junction bases with no gene match: 13. Written as DNA, the CDR3 is TGCGCCAGCAGCCTCTATACAACACAGGGGGAAGAGCCCCAGCATTTT. Its protein is CASSLYTTQGEEPQHF.

This clone was found a few times. CDR3 residues: CASSSSPKAGELFF. The CDR3 coding sequence is TGTGCCAGCAGCTCTAGCCCGAAGGCCGGGGAGCTGTTTTTT. The V gene is TRBV5-4, the J gene TRBJ2-2, with D perhaps TRBD2 (5 bases). From germline, CDR1 is SGHNT and CDR2 YYREEE (reference sequence). The ends were cut back, 3 bases at V and 6 bases at J, with 12 bases in the middle. There are 14 residues in the CDR3.

This clone was seen more than once but under ten times. The chain carries TRBV28 and TRBJ1-2; D is unclear. V lost 10 bases and J 2 bases, leaving 8 bases between the germline ends. The CDR3 spans 11 residues. Germline assignment: CDR1 MDHEN and CDR2 SYDVKM. DNA of the CDR3: TGTGCCACCCAGAGCAACTATGGCTACACCTTC. Translation: CATQSNYGYTF.